Shown below are 26 T cell receptor beta chains from a single sample sequenced in a study of T cells in Graves' hyperthyroidism and ophthalmopathy. Using RNA transcripts as the source, TCR beta CDR3 regions were amplified. With the HTBI primer set, the TCR CDR3 went through a first round of RT-PCR. TCRdb re-called the multiplex PCR reads through MiXCR, storing one row per CDR3 protein. This table holds roughly 630,000 distinct CDR3 sequences, 15% to 18% found once. The sequenced material came from blood. These receptors were taken from a woman aged 30 to 39 with Graves' hyperthyroidism.

The V gene is TRBV6-2 or TRBV6-3, the J gene TRBJ2-1, with D possibly matching TRBD2 (6 bases). With 2 bases removed from V and 0 bases from J, the gap between germline ends came to 17 bases. Germline assignment: CDR1 MNHEY and CDR2 SVGEGT. There are 18 residues in the CDR3. The CDR3 coding sequence is TGTGCCAGCAGTTACCGGCGGGGTAGTCCTCTCTCCTACAATGAGCAGTTCTTC. It yields the protein CASSYRRGSPLSYNEQFF.

This clonotype was detected ten times or more. The chain joins TRBV2 to TRBJ2-2; 11 bases match TRBD2. The CDR3 covers 18 residues. CDR1 and CDR2 (germline): SNHLY, FYNNEI. Germline trimming cut 4 bases from V and 5 bases from J; bases unmatched to any gene: 12. This CDR3 reads CASSANSGRAVGTGELFF. The CDR3 region has the DNA TGTGCCAGCAGTGCTAATAGCGGGAGGGCCGTAGGAACCGGGGAGCTGTTTTTT.

This clonotype was recorded at least ten times. The chain couples TRBV28 to TRBJ2-7; 13 bases match TRBD2. This CDR3 contains 15 residues. Germline-derived CDR1 and CDR2 are MDHEN and SYDVKM. V was pared by 7 bases and J by 3 bases, with 6 bases of the junction left unmatched. The CDR3 protein is CASTGTSGTIYEQYF. CDR3 DNA sequence: TGTGCCAGCACCGGGACTAGCGGGACAATCTACGAGCAGTACTTC.

This clonotype was observed many times. The chain carries TRBV7-8 and TRBJ2-7; 9 bases align to TRBD2. Losses at the gene ends were 4 bases for V and 3 bases for J; bases not matched to a gene: 10. CDR1 and CDR2 (germline): SGHVS, FQNEAQ. CDR3 length: 16 residues. CDR3 coding DNA: TGTGCCAGCAGCTCTTACGGGTTAGCGGGAGTCTACGAGCAGTACTTC. Amino acid sequence: CASSSYGLAGVYEQYF.

This clonotype has a handful of counts. This chain's CDR3 is CSARDEESAYGYTF. In nucleotides, the CDR3 is TGCAGTGCTAGAGATGAGGAGTCAGCCTATGGCTACACCTTC. The chain is built from TRBV20-1 and TRBJ1-2; no definite D call. CDR1 is DFQATT, CDR2 SNEGSKA, per germline (reference sequence). The length of the CDR3 is 14 residues. Trimming stripped 0 bases from V and 4 bases from J, with 12 bases between.

The table lists this clonotype with a few counts. The gene calls are TRBV15 and TRBJ2-3; perhaps D is TRBD1 or TRBD2 (5 bases each). Trimming left V 4 bases short and J 4 bases short, with 15 bases between. The CDR3 extends over 15 amino acids. Germline V gene lookup returns CDR1 LNHNV and CDR2 YYDKDF (reference sequence). CDR3 bases: TGTGCCACCAGCAACCCGGGACGCTTTGCAGATACGCAGTATTTT. This gives the protein CATSNPGRFADTQYF. The variable domain in full, with the rest retrieved from reference TRBV15 and TRBJ2-3, is DAMVIQNPRYQVTQFGKPVTLSCSQTLNHNVMYWYQQKSSQAPKLLFHYYDKDFNNEADTPDNFQSRRPNTSFCFLDIRSPGLGDTAMYLCATSNPGRFADTQYFGPGTRLTVL.

The V call is TRBV7-9, the J call TRBJ1-2; the match to TRBD1 covers 8 bases. V dropped 4 bases and J dropped 4; count of bases not matched to a gene: 8. CDR1 SEHNR and CDR2 FQNEAQ come from the germline V gene (reference sequence). The CDR3 runs to 15 residues. Written as DNA, the CDR3 is TGTGCCAGCAGCTGGCAGGGGGCCTCTAGCTATGGCTACACCTTC. It encodes CASSWQGASSYGYTF.

This clonotype was detected many times. The chain joins TRBV18 to TRBJ2-7; D remains ambiguous. CDR1 is KGHSH and CDR2 is LQKENI in the germline V gene. The ends were cut back, 1 base at V and 2 bases at J, with 9 bases in the middle. This CDR3 comprises 14 residues. The CDR3 sequence is CASSPLQWTYEQYF. The CDR3 DNA reads TGTGCCAGCTCACCACTTCAGTGGACCTACGAGCAGTACTTC.

This clonotype was observed many times. The chain has TRBV6-1 and TRBJ2-2; D remains ambiguous. The CDR3 has 15 amino acids. The V and J ends lost 5 bases and 0 bases respectively, with 10 bases between them. Looked up from germline, CDR1 is MNHNS and CDR2 is SASEGT. The DNA for the CDR3 is TGTGCCAGCAGTAGAGAGGATCCGAACACCGGGGAGCTGTTTTTT. The encoded protein is CASSREDPNTGELFF.

This chain uses TRBV19 with TRBJ1-4; unclear D gene. The CDR3 has 15 amino acids. Germline CDR1 LNHDA, CDR2 SQIVND (reference sequence). V was clipped by 5 bases and J by 0 bases, with 10 bases between them. The CDR3 DNA sequence: TGTGCCAGTAGTTTACAGTTTGCAACTAATGAAAAACTGTTTTTT. Protein product: CASSLQFATNEKLFF. Full variable domain (rest looked up from reference TRBV19 and TRBJ1-4): DGGITQSPKYLFRKEGQNVTLSCEQNLNHDAMYWYRQDPGQGLRLIYYSQIVNDFQKGDIAEGYSVSREKKESFPLTVTSAQKNPTAFYLCASSLQFATNEKLFFGSGTQLSVL.

This clonotype was recorded at least ten times. The J gene is TRBJ2-1, the V gene TRBV5-1; D possibly corresponds to TRBD1 (5 bases). The germline V and J ends were trimmed by 0 bases and 5 bases, with 12 bases remaining between them. Germline V gene sequence: CDR1 SGHRS, CDR2 YFSETQ. This CDR3 region has 15 residues. The CDR3 is CASSLGPLGDNEQFF. The CDR3 DNA reads TGCGCCAGCAGCTTGGGCCCCCTAGGGGACAATGAGCAGTTCTTC.

This chain joins TRBV11-2 and TRBJ2-1; 8 bases match TRBD1. Trimming cost V 5 bases and J 6 bases; bases outside gene matches: 6. Germline V lookup: CDR1 SGHAT, CDR2 FQNNGV. The CDR3 consists of 14 residues. The CDR3 nucleotides read TGTGCCAGCAGCCGGGGACAGGCTACCAATGAGCAGTTCTTC. Translation gives CASSRGQATNEQFF.

As regards this clonotype: A single base separates this from a much larger clone, so it may be a read error. The chain carries TRBV2 and TRBJ1-1; tentatively, D is TRBD1 (5 bases). Trimming removed 6 bases at V and 7 bases at J, with 6 bases between. From germline, CDR1 is SNHLY and CDR2 FYNNEI. This CDR3 contains 10 residues. The DNA for the CDR3 is TGTGCCAGCAGAGGGGATGAAGCTTTCTTT. Translating it yields CASRGDEAFF.

This clonotype was seen repeatedly, ten times or more. The chain joins TRBV2 to TRBJ1-5; TRBD1 agrees at 7 bases. Germline lookup yields CDR1 SNHLY and CDR2 FYNNEI. This CDR3 has 13 residues. J was trimmed by 5 bases and V by 7 bases; bases with no gene match: 5. The CDR3 sequence: CASKKTGDQPQHF. The CDR3 nucleotides are TGTGCCAGCAAAAAAACAGGGGATCAGCCCCAGCATTTT.

The genes are TRBV5-1 and TRBJ2-2; the D call may be TRBD1 or TRBD2 (5 bases each). The V end was cut by 4 bases, the J end by 13 bases, with 17 bases between. The germline gives CDR1 SGHRS, CDR2 YFSETQ. CDR3 length: 13 residues. The CDR3 nucleotides read TGCGCCAGCAGCCCCGGTGGGGGTTGGTTGCTGTTTTTT. Encoded protein: CASSPGGGWLLFF.

The chain couples TRBV9 to TRBJ2-1; 8 bases are a match to TRBD1. CDR1 is SGDLS and CDR2 is YYNGEE in the germline V gene. V was pared by 0 bases and J by 4 bases, with 12 bases of the junction left unmatched. The CDR3 consists of 18 residues. CDR3 nucleotide sequence: TGTGCCAGCAGCGTAGTCGACAGGGGTCTAGCCGTTTACAATGAGCAGTTCTTC. Amino acids: CASSVVDRGLAVYNEQFF.

This clonotype was observed at least ten times. The rearrangement joins TRBV27 to TRBJ2-7; 8 bases map to TRBD2. Germline lookup yields CDR1 MNHEY and CDR2 SMNVEV (reference sequence). The CDR3 has 14 amino acids. The V and J ends lost 3 bases and 5 bases, in that order; junction bases with no gene match: 6. CDR3 loop: CASSLAGLDHEQYF. The CDR3 region has the DNA TGTGCCAGCAGTTTGGCGGGACTAGACCACGAGCAGTACTTC.

Ten or more counts support this clonotype. V is TRBV20-1 and J is TRBJ2-5; D not resolved. This CDR3 is 15 amino acids long. Germline assignment: CDR1 DFQATT and CDR2 SNEGSKA (reference sequence). V dropped 0 bases and J dropped 2 bases, with 13 bases sitting between them. CDR3 amino acids: CSARDGIQTQETQYF. In DNA form, the CDR3 reads TGCAGTGCTAGAGATGGGATCCAGACACAAGAGACCCAGTACTTC.

This clonotype has only a few counts. The chain carries TRBV29-1 and TRBJ2-5; D might be TRBD1 (6 bases). With 3 bases removed from V and 5 bases from J, the gap between germline ends came to 13 bases. From germline, CDR1 is SQVTM and CDR2 ANQGSEA. This CDR3 contains 13 residues. CDR3 loop: CSVDVQGSETQYF. The CDR3 region has the DNA TGCAGCGTTGATGTCCAGGGGAGCGAGACCCAGTACTTC.

This clonotype was counted many times. The chain employs TRBV20-1 and TRBJ1-2, with D perhaps TRBD1 (6 bases). This CDR3 has 13 amino acids. Germline values: CDR1 DFQATT, CDR2 SNEGSKA (reference sequence). The V end lost 6 bases, the J end lost 1 base, and 12 bases lay between the germline ends. The CDR3 loop reads CSASGVVNYGYTF. CDR3 coding DNA: TGCAGTGCCTCAGGGGTTGTTAACTATGGCTACACCTTC.

This clonotype has at least ten counts. The J gene is TRBJ2-5, the V gene TRBV7-9; TRBD1 agrees at 9 bases. The germline CDR1 and CDR2 sequences are SEHNR and FQNEAQ (reference sequence). Unmatched junction bases numbered 7, after V lost 3 bases and J lost 2 bases. CDR3 length: 16 amino acids. The CDR3 protein is CASSLAGTGYQETQYF. CDR3 coding DNA: TGTGCCAGCAGCTTGGCCGGGACAGGGTATCAAGAGACCCAGTACTTC.

This clonotype came up many times. The chain has TRBV5-1 and TRBJ2-7, with 12 bases fitting TRBD2. The CDR3 spans 16 residues. The V gene's germline CDR1 is SGHRS and CDR2 YFSETQ. V gave up 4 bases and J gave up 3 bases; unmatched junction bases: 8. As DNA, the CDR3 is TGCGCCAGCAGCAGCTCTAGCGGGAGGGAGTACTACGAGCAGTACTTC. Amino acids: CASSSSSGREYYEQYF.

This clonotype was seen more than once but under ten times. V is TRBV6-1 and J is TRBJ2-5; 10 bases align to TRBD2. This CDR3 is 14 amino acids long. Germline V gene lookup returns CDR1 MNHNS and CDR2 SASEGT. CDR3: CTSRASGSPETQYF. The DNA of the CDR3 is TGTACATCAAGGGCTAGCGGGAGTCCTGAGACCCAGTACTTC.

This chain joins TRBV7-9 and TRBJ1-1, with D possibly being TRBD1 (5 bases). Germline-derived CDR1 and CDR2 are SEHNR and FQNEAQ (reference sequence). Trimming removed 7 bases from V and 0 bases from J, with 12 bases in between. The CDR3 has 14 residues. Here the CDR3 DNA reads TGTGCCAGCACCGACGGGGGGTTGAACACTGAAGCTTTCTTT. Translation: CASTDGGLNTEAFF.

This chain links TRBV7-9 with TRBJ2-2; TRBD1 matches 10 bases. The CDR3 sequence is 18 residues long. The V segment lost 1 base and the J segment 4 bases; nucleotides outside the gene matches: 9. From germline, CDR1 is SEHNR and CDR2 FQNEAQ (reference sequence). The CDR3 DNA sequence: TGTGCCAGCAGCTTAGTACCGGGACAGGGGCCCCGCACCGGGGAGCTGTTTTTT. This gives the protein CASSLVPGQGPRTGELFF. Based on the CDR3 plus reference TRBV7-9 and TRBJ2-2, the full variable domain is DTGVSQNPRHKITKRGQNVTFRCDPISEHNRLYWYRQTLGQGPEFLTYFQNEAQLEKSRLLSDRFSAERPKGSFSTLEIQRTEQGDSAMYLCASSLVPGQGPRTGELFFGEGSRLTVL.

This clonotype was counted only a few times. This chain links TRBV7-9 with TRBJ2-1; 11 bases match TRBD2. V shed 4 bases and J 5 bases; nucleotides not matched to a gene: 7. Germline CDR1 is SEHNR and CDR2 is FQNEAQ (reference sequence). This CDR3 region has 16 residues. The CDR3 is CASSSGTSGPHNEQFF. CDR3 in DNA: TGTGCCAGCAGCTCTGGGACTAGCGGACCTCACAATGAGCAGTTCTTC.